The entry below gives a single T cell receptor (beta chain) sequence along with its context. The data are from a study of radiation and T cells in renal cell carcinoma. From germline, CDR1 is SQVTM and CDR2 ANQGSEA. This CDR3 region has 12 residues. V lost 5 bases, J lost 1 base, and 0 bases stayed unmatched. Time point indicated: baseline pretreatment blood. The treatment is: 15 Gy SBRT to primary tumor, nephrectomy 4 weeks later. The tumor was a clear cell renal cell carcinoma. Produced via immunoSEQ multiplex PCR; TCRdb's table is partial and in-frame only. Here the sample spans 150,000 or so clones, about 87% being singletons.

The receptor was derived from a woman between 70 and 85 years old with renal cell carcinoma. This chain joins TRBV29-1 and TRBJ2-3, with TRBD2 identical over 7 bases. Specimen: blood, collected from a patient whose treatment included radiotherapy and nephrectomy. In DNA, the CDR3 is TGCAGCGTTAGCGGGGGCACAGATACGCAGTATTTT. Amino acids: CSVSGGTDTQYF.